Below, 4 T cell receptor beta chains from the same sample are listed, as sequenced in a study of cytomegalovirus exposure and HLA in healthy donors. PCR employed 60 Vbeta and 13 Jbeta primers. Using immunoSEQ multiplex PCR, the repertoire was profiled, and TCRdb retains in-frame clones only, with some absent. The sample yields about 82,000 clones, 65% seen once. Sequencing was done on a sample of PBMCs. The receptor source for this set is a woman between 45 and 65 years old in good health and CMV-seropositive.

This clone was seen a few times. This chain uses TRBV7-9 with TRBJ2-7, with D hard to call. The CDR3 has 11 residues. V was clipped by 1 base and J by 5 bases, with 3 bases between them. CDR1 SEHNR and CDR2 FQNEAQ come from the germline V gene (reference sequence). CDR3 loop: CASSLGNEQYF. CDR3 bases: TGTGCCAGCAGCTTAGGTAACGAGCAGTACTTC.

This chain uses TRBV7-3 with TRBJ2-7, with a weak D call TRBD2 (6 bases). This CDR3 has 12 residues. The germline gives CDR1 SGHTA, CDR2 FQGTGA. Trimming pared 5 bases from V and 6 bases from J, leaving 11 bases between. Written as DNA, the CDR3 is TGTGCCAGCAGCCCACAGGAGGGCGAGCAGTACTTC. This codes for CASSPQEGEQYF.

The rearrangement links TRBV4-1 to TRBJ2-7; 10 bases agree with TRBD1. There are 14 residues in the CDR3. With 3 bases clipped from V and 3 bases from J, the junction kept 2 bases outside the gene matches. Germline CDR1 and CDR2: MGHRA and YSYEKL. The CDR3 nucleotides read TGCGCCAGCAGCCAGGGGGACAGGGGCTACGAGCAGTACTTC. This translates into CASSQGDRGYEQYF.

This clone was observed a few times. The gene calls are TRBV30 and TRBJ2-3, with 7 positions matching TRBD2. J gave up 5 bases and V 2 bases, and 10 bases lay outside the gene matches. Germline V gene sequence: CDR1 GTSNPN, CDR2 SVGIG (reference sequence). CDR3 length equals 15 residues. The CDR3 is CAWSRSGGTGDTQYF. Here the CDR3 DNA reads TGTGCCTGGAGTAGATCGGGAGGTACGGGAGATACGCAGTATTTT.